One sample yielded the 16 T cell receptor beta chains listed below, sequenced in a study of monozygotic twins with inflammatory bowel disease. Each CDR3 protein gets one entry in TCRdb, which reprocessed the 5' RACE reads and gives no DNA. The sample spans about 140,000 distinct CDR3 sequences; the ten largest clones claim around 2.5%. The sequencing sample was made of blood. The receptor set was obtained from a human donor with ulcerative colitis or Crohn's disease, or a healthy co-twin of an affected twin (not recorded which).

The V and J genes are TRBV4-3 and TRBJ2-7; checking the TCRdb D call of TRBD1 is not possible without DNA. Germline CDR1 reads LGHNA; CDR2 reads YSLEER. The CDR3 consists of 17 residues. The CDR3 reads CASSQGTGVPRSYEQYF.

The chain has TRBV5-4 and TRBJ2-3; TCRdb names TRBD2, which stays unverified in the absence of DNA. Per germline, CDR1 SGHNT and CDR2 YYREEE (reference sequence). This CDR3 is 22 amino acids long. CDR3 residues: CASSLPSLRLAGGLVVPDTQYF.

Frequency places this clonotype as medium-sized. The chain couples TRBV20-1 to TRBJ2-3; TCRdb names TRBD1, which stays unverified in the absence of DNA. The length of the CDR3 is 16 residues. CDR1 is DFQATT, CDR2 SNEGSKA, per germline (reference sequence). CDR3: CSARGAEGRLTDTQYF.

The chain combines TRBV7-2 with TRBJ1-1; TCRdb's assignment of TRBD1 cannot be checked, as there is no DNA. The CDR3 consists of 15 residues. Per germline, CDR1 SGHTA and CDR2 FQGNSA. CDR3 residues: CASKHGQGLNTEAFF. Complete variable domain (other parts from reference TRBV7-2 and TRBJ1-1): GAGVSQSPSNKVTEKGKDVELRCDPISGHTALYWYRQSLGQGLEFLIYFQGNSAPDKSGLPSDRFSAERTGGSVSTLTIQRTQQEDSAVYLCASKHGQGLNTEAFFGQGTRLTVV.

V gene TRBV5-1 combines with J gene TRBJ2-4; lacking DNA, the TRBD1 call made by TCRdb goes unchecked. The CDR3 is 13 residues long. Germline CDR1 is SGHRS and CDR2 is YFSETQ. The CDR3 loop is CASSTGQGFIQYF. Supplemented by reference TRBV5-1 and TRBJ2-4, the full variable domain reads KAGVTQTPRYLIKTRGQQVTLSCSPISGHRSVSWYQQTPGQGLQFLFEYFSETQRNKGNFPGRFSGRQFSNSRSEMNVSTLELGDSALYLCASSTGQGFIQYFGAGTRLSVL.

V usage is TRBV2 and J usage is TRBJ2-1. CDR1 SNHLY and CDR2 FYNNEI come from the germline V gene. The CDR3 has 14 amino acids. This CDR3 is CATSAGEVENEQFF.

V is TRBV6-2 or TRBV6-3 and J is TRBJ1-1. Germline V gene data show CDR1 as MNHEY and CDR2 as SVGEGT. The CDR3 runs 13 residues. This CDR3 reads CASSYFGNTEAFF.

The CDR3 region is CASSLDTNTGELFF. The chain carries TRBV5-6 and TRBJ2-2. The germline gives CDR1 SGHDT, CDR2 YYEEEE. The CDR3 contains 14 residues.

J is TRBJ1-1 and V is TRBV4-1. The CDR3 covers 11 residues. Germline V gene sequence: CDR1 MGHRA, CDR2 YSYEKL. Here the CDR3 reads CASIRGTEAFF.

The chain combines TRBV19 with TRBJ2-3; TCRdb gives TRBD1 as the D gene, but with no DNA this cannot be confirmed. Germline assignment: CDR1 LNHDA and CDR2 SQIVND (reference sequence). CDR3 length equals 14 residues. The CDR3 loop is CASSIDRGTDTQYF.

J is TRBJ2-3 and V is TRBV5-6; checking the TCRdb D call of TRBD1 is not possible without DNA. The length of the CDR3 is 18 residues. The germline V gene has CDR1 SGHDT and CDR2 YYEEEE. CDR3 region: CASSLGHWGPDSTDTQYF.

The rearrangement joins TRBV6-2 or TRBV6-3 to TRBJ2-7. The CDR3 loop spans 14 amino acids. Germline CDR1 reads MNHEY; CDR2 reads SVGEGT. CDR3 protein: CASSVLVFSYEQYF.

The rearrangement uses TRBV7-2 and TRBJ2-1; TCRdb's D gene call, TRBD1, goes unchecked for lack of DNA. The CDR3 has 15 residues. Germline V gene data show CDR1 as SGHTA and CDR2 as FQGNSA. The CDR3 is CASSDDRETYNEQFF.

The V call is TRBV27, the J call TRBJ1-2. This CDR3 is 15 amino acids long. Germline V gives CDR1 MNHEY, CDR2 SMNVEV (reference sequence). CDR3 residues: CASSPSRTAVYGYTF.

The chain uses TRBV5-1 and TRBJ1-1; TCRdb proposes TRBD1, but this gene call is untestable without DNA. Germline V gene data show CDR1 as SGHRS and CDR2 as YFSETQ. The CDR3 consists of 13 residues. Here the CDR3 reads CASSARGTPEAFF.

The chain recombines TRBV6-1 with TRBJ2-5; TCRdb outputs TRBD2, but without DNA this stays unchecked. The CDR3 runs 15 residues. Germline V gene sequence: CDR1 MNHNS, CDR2 SASEGT. The CDR3 sequence is CASTVQGPSGETQYF.